This section outlines one T cell receptor (beta chain) sequence together with its context. It was CD45RO-negative cells, positively selected for CCR7, that made up naive CD8 cells, with terminally differentiated effector memory CD45RA+ cells excluded. Each donor was a Caucasian adult residing in Nashville, Tennessee. This sample was taken from a study of shared clonotypes between healthy human individuals. As for the study in general: CD4 naive and CD4 memory each took three plates per donor, while CD8 naive took two and CD8 memory one.

The length of the CDR3 is 12 residues. Looked up from germline, CDR1 is WSHSY and CDR2 is SAAADI. Deletions cut 6 bases from V and 8 bases from J, with 13 bases between. Genomic DNA of each subset was evenly split across several immunoSEQ plates. Original processing methods: Junction-only immunoSEQ sequences carried no quality scores, so filtering differed. The data were produced by immunoSEQ multiplex PCR, yet TCRdb's version contains in-frame clones alone and is incomplete. That table supplies the V and J calls and clone size; D and trimming were determined from the DNA. Of millions of clones in the sample, about 95% were seen once.

This chain joins TRBV10-2 and TRBJ1-2; no clear D. This TCR derives from a man aged 18 to 29 in good health. Sample: naive CD8+ T cells sorted from blood. The CDR3 here is CASSPGDSGYTF. DNA for the CDR3: TGCGCCAGCAGCCCGGGAGATTCGGGCTACACCTTC.